This T cell receptor (beta chain) was captured by sequencing in a study of PD-L1 blockade in urothelial cancer. Study information: A median blood sample held approximately 150,000 T cells and tens of thousands of unique TCRs.

Germline V gives CDR1 SGHRS, CDR2 YFSETQ. This CDR3 has 16 amino acids. The trim removed 0 bases at V and 2 bases at J, leaving 5 bases unmatched. Whole-study findings and limits: Survival was better when pretreatment blood TCR clonality fell below the median.

A remark on this clone: The antigen remains undetermined.

TCR analog templates of synthetic origin were spiked into each PCR. TCRdb keeps only in-frame clones here, not all; method: immunoSEQ multiplex PCR. The data contain 45,000 or so clones, roughly 86% of them seen just once; the ten biggest clones take up roughly 3.1%. The number of samples from each patient was between 1 and 8, taken pretreatment and on-treatment. The sample was PBMCs, taken around atezolizumab (anti-PD-L1) treatment. The chain recombines TRBV5-1 with TRBJ2-5; 9 bases fit TRBD2. This receptor was identified in a man between 65 and 85 years old with urothelial cancer. The DNA of the CDR3 is TGCGCCAGCAGCTTGGGCCCGGCGGGAGGGCAAGAGACCCAGTACTTC. As protein: CASSLGPAGGQETQYF.